The T cell receptor (beta chain) described here comes from a study of radiotherapy plus CTLA-4 blockade in lung cancer. Across the study: There were objective responses in 18% of patients, and 31% had disease control. Study observations and caveats: Clones derived from tumor TCRs expanded in blood after radiotherapy plus ipilimumab. Early clonal dynamics of blood T cells, together with interferon-beta, were reported as the best response predictor.

Repertoires were generated with immunoSEQ multiplex PCR, while TCRdb's copy carries only in-frame clones and drops some. Among some 120,000 clones listed, about four fifths were seen once. CTLA-4 blockade with ipilimumab, together with focal radiation, was given to patients with chemo-refractory metastatic non-small-cell lung cancer. On this clone: No antigen is known for it.

The length of the CDR3 is 13 residues. CDR1 and CDR2 (germline): MNHNY, SVGAGI (reference sequence). Trimming took off 0 bases at V and 4 bases at J, with 6 bases between the two ends. V usage is TRBV6-6 and J usage is TRBJ1-1; D not certain. Sequenced material: peripheral blood, taken from a patient treated with radiotherapy plus ipilimumab. The receptor's source is a human donor with non-small cell lung cancer that progressed on radiotherapy plus ipilimumab. Some clones in this sample may be carry-over from other donors' samples. The CDR3 nucleotides read TGTGCCAGCAGTTACTCGAGAGGCACTGAAGCTTTCTTT. Translating it yields CASSYSRGTEAFF.